This T cell receptor beta chain came from a study of identifying expanded T cells in peripheral blood. Study conclusions and caveats: Technical replicates showed around 1.2 changed clones; two weeks roughly 16; four weeks 19. Roughly 2-week clone count variance significantly increased as total template count grew.

The method was immunoSEQ multiplex PCR; TCRdb's version includes in-frame clones alone and lacks a portion of them. The sample holds some 120,000 clones, more than 80% seen once. This clone was counted ten times or more. Its antigen is unidentified. From germline, CDR1 is SNHLY and CDR2 FYNNEI. This CDR3 spans 14 amino acids. Trimming cost V 4 bases and J 2 bases, with 9 bases left between them. The sequenced sample was blood. This sequence joins TRBV2 and TRBJ1-5; no definite D call. The source is a person aged 18 to 70 in good health. In DNA, the CDR3 is TGTGCCAGCAGTGGCGCTGTTCGCAATCAGCCCCAGCATTTT. This sequence encodes CASSGAVRNQPQHF.